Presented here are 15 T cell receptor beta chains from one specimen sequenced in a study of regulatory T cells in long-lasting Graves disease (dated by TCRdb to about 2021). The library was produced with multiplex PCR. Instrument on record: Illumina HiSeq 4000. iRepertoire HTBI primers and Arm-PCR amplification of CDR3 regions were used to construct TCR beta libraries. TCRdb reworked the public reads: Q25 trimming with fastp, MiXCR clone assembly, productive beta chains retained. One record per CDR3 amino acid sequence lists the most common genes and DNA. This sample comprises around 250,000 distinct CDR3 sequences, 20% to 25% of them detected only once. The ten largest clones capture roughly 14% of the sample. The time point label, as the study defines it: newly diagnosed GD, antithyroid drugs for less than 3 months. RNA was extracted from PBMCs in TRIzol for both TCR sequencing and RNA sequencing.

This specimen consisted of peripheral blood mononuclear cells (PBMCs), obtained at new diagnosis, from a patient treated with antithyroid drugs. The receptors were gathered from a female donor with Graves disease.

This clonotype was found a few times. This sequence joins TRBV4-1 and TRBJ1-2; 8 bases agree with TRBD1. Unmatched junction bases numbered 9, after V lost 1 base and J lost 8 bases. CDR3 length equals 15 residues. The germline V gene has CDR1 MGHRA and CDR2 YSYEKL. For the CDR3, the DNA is TGCGCCAGCAGCCAAGCTACCAGGGGGCAAGGGGGCTACACCTTC. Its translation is CASSQATRGQGGYTF.

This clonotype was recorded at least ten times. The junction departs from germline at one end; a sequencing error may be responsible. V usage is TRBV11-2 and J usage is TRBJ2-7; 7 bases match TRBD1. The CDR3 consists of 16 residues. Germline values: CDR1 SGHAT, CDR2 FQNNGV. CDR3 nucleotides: TGCGCCAGCAGCCAGCATCCCGACAGGGTCGACTACGAGCAGTACTTC. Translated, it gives CASSQHPDRVDYEQYF.

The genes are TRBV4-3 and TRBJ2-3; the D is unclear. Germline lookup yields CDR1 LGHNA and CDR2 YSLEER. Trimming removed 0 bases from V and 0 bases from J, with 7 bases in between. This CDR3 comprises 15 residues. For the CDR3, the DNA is TGCGCCAGCAGCCAAGATCCGGGTAGCACAGATACGCAGTATTTT. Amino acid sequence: CASSQDPGSTDTQYF.

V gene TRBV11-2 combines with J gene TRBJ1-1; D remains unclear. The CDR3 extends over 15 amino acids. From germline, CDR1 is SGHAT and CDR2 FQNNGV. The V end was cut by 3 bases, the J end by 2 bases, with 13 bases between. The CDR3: CASSFGQIPNTEAFF. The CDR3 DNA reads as TGTGCCAGCAGCTTCGGGCAGATACCCAACACTGAAGCTTTCTTT.

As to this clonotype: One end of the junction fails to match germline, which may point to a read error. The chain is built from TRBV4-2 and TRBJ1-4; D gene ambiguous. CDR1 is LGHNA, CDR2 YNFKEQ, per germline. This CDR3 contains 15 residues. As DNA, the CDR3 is TGTGCCGGCAGCCAAGCTACGACAACTAATGAAAAACTGTTTTTT. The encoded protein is CAGSQATTTNEKLFF.

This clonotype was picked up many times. The CDR3 spells CASTPDRASNQPQHF. CDR3 DNA sequence: TGTGCCAGCACCCCGGACAGGGCAAGCAATCAGCCCCAGCATTTT. This chain joins TRBV2 and TRBJ1-5; TRBD1 aligns across 8 bases. Trimming at V came to 7 bases and at J to 1 base, leaving 6 bases not matched to a gene. The CDR3 totals 15 residues. CDR1 and CDR2 (germline): SNHLY, FYNNEI.

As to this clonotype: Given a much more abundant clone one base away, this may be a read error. The CDR3 coding sequence is TGTTCCAGCATTGACAGGGGGAACACTGAAGCTTTCTTT. This codes for CSSIDRGNTEAFF. The chain employs TRBV12-3 or TRBV12-4 and TRBJ1-1, with 8 nucleotides matching TRBD1. The CDR3 totals 13 residues.

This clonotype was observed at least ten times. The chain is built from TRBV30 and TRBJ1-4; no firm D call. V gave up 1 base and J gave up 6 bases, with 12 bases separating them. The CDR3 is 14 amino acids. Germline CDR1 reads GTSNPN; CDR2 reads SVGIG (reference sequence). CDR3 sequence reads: CAWSGFGPDEKLFF. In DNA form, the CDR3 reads TGTGCCTGGAGTGGGTTCGGACCTGATGAAAAACTGTTTTTT.

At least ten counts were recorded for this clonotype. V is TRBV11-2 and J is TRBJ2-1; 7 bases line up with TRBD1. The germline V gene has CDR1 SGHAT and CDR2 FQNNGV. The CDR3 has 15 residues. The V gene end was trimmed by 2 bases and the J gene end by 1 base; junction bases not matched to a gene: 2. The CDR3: CASSLQGESYNEQFF. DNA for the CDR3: TGTGCCAGCAGCTTACAGGGGGAGTCCTACAATGAGCAGTTCTTC.

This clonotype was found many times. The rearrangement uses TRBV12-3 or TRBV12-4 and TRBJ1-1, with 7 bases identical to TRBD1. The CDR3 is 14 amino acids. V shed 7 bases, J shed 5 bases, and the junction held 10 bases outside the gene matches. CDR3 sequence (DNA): TGTGCCAGCACCCTTTCAGGGGGGGATACTGAAGCTTTCTTT. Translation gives CASTLSGGDTEAFF.

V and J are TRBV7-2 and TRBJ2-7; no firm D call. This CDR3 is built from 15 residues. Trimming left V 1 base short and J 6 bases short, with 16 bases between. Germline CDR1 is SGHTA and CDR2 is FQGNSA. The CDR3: CASSLDWLLGSEQYF. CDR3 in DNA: TGTGCCAGCAGCTTAGATTGGCTTTTGGGTTCCGAGCAGTACTTC.

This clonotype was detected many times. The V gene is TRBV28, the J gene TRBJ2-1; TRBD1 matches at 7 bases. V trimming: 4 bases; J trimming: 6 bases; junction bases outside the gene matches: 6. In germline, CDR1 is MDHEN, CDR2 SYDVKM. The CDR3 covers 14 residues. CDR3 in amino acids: CASSSDRVSNEQFF. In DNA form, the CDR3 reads TGTGCCAGCAGTTCTGACAGGGTGAGCAATGAGCAGTTCTTC.

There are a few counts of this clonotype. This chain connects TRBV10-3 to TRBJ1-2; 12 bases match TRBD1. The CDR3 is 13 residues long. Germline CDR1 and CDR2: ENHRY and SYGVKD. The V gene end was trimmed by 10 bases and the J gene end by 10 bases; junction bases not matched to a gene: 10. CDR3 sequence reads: CATSGTGGGDYTF. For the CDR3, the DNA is TGTGCCACCTCCGGGACAGGGGGCGGAGACTACACCTTC.

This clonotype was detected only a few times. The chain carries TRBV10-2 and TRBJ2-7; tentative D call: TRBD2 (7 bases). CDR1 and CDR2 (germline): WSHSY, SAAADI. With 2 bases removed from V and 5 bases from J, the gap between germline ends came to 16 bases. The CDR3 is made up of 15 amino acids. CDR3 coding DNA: TGCGCCAGCAGTGAGAGGGGGGGCGGCGGCGACGAGCAGTACTTC. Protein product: CASSERGGGGDEQYF.

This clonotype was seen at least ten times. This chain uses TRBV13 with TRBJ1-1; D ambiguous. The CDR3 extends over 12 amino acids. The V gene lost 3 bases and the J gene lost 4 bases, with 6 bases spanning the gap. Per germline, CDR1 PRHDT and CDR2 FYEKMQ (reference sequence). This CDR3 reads CASSFRGTEAFF. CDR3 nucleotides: TGTGCCAGCAGCTTCCGTGGCACTGAAGCTTTCTTT.